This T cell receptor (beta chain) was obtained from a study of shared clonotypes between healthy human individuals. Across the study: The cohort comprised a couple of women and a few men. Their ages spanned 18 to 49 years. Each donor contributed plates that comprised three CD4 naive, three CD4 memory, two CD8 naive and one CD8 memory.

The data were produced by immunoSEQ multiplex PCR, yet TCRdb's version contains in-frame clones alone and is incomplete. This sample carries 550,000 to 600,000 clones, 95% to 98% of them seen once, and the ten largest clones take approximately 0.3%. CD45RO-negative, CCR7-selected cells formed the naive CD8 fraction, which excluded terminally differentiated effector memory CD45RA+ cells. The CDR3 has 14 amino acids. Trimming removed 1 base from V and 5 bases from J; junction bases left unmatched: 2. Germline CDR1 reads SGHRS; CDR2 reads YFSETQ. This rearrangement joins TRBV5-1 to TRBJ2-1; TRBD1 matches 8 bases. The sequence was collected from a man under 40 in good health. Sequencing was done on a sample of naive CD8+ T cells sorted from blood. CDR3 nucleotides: TGCGCCAGCAGCTTGCCGACAGGGGACAATGAGCAGTTCTTC. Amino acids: CASSLPTGDNEQFF.